Presented here are 8 T cell receptor beta chains from one specimen sequenced in a study of blood T cell repertoires in COVID-19. The repertoire was sequenced with immunoSEQ multiplex PCR; TCRdb's copy has only in-frame clones and lacks some. Altogether under 70,000 clones are present, under 80% being singletons, with the ten largest covering 15% to 20%. Sequencing was done on a sample of peripheral blood. Receptors originate from a man aged 55-75 years with acute or convalescent COVID-19.

The rearrangement links TRBV5-5 to TRBJ2-1, with D perhaps TRBD2 (5 bases). CDR3 length: 15 amino acids. V dropped 6 bases and J dropped 2 bases, with 15 bases sitting between them. Germline V CDR1 and CDR2: SGHKS, YYEKEE (reference sequence). The CDR3 spells CASNPGTGTYNEQFF. In nucleotides, the CDR3 is TGTGCCAGCAATCCGGGCACGGGGACCTACAATGAGCAGTTCTTC.

This clone was recorded only once. The V and J genes are TRBV28 and TRBJ1-5; no definite D call. Germline values: CDR1 MDHEN, CDR2 SYDVKM. The CDR3 runs to 15 residues. Trimming took 8 bases from V and 5 from J, leaving 19 bases between them. The CDR3 protein is CASSSTKTFDQPQHF. For the CDR3, the DNA is TGTGCCAGCTCGTCTACCAAAACGTTCGATCAGCCCCAGCATTTT.

In this sample, this clone turned up a few times. The chain combines TRBV3-1 (or the pseudogene TRBV3-2) with TRBJ1-1, with TRBD1 identical over 10 bases. The trim removed 4 bases at V and 4 bases at J, leaving 9 bases unmatched. Germline assignment: CDR1 LGHDT and CDR2 YNNKEL (reference sequence). The CDR3 length is 16 residues. The CDR3 DNA sequence: TGTGCCAGCAGCCCGATCGGACAGGGGGAAAGCACTGAAGCTTTCTTT. It yields the protein CASSPIGQGESTEAFF.

V gene TRBV13 combines with J gene TRBJ2-1; 12 positions match TRBD2. Germline V lookup: CDR1 PRHDT, CDR2 FYEKMQ (reference sequence). This CDR3 contains 17 residues. With 3 bases clipped from V and 4 bases from J, the junction kept 7 bases outside the gene matches. The CDR3 sequence: CASSLRTSGIAYNEQFF. The CDR3 bases are TGTGCCAGCAGCTTGAGGACTAGCGGGATTGCGTACAATGAGCAGTTCTTC.

This clone was seen only once. The chain is built from TRBV7-3 and TRBJ2-4; 7 bases are a match to TRBD1. From germline, CDR1 is SGHTA and CDR2 FQGTGA. This CDR3 has 13 amino acids. Trimming took 5 bases from V and 3 from J; bases not matched to a gene: 1. The DNA for the CDR3 is TGTGCCAGCAGCCCAGGGGGCAAAAACATTCAGTACTTC. Translated, it gives CASSPGGKNIQYF.

The rearrangement links TRBV3-1 (or the pseudogene TRBV3-2) to TRBJ2-7; 7 bases line up with TRBD1. The trim removed 4 bases at V and 5 bases at J, leaving 8 bases unmatched. The germline V gene has CDR1 LGHDT and CDR2 YNNKEL (reference sequence). This CDR3 is 14 amino acids long. CDR3 sequence (DNA): TGTGCCAGCAGCCGGAGAGGGGGCAGAGACGAGCAGTACTTC. Translated: CASSRRGGRDEQYF.

This clone was seen a single time. The chain uses TRBV21-1 and TRBJ2-7; TRBD1, as called in the table, went unchecked against the DNA. TRBV21-1 is marked as a pseudogene. CDR3 length: 19 residues. The CDR3 DNA follows: TGTGCCAGCAGCAAGGGACAGGGGGATAGCGGAGGGATCCCCTACGAGCAGTACTTC. The encoded protein is CASSKGQGDSGGIPYEQYF.

The V gene is TRBV27, the J gene TRBJ2-1; TRBD2 matches 11 bases. Unmatched junction bases numbered 11, after V lost 10 bases and J lost 6 bases. Germline V lookup: CDR1 MNHEY, CDR2 SMNVEV (reference sequence). The CDR3 loop spans 15 amino acids. CDR3 coding DNA: TGTGCCACCAAGCCACTAGCGGGAGCTGTCAATGAGCAGTTCTTC. Protein product: CATKPLAGAVNEQFF.